This T cell receptor (beta chain) was sequenced during a study of shared clonotypes between healthy human individuals. Study-level findings and limits: Clonotypes shared by all four sorted-subset donors had higher generation probabilities than non-shared clonotypes.

Turning to this clone: Its target is not known.

For sorted subsets, 150 to 200 ng DNA per replicate equaled some 27,000 T cell genomes. Clones were sequenced by immunoSEQ multiplex PCR, and TCRdb holds only the in-frame ones, with some missing. The sample yields roughly 380,000 clones, just over 95% seen once. The CD8 memory fraction combined CD45RO+ cells with TemRA cells (CCR7-negative CD45RA+). With 6 bases removed from V and 9 bases from J, the gap between germline ends came to 13 bases. Germline V lookup: CDR1 MNHNS, CDR2 SASEGT. The length of the CDR3 is 12 residues. Sequenced sample: memory CD8+ T cells sorted from blood. The subset denotes: CD45RO+ cells pooled with CCR7-negative TemRA cells. The genes are TRBV6-1 and TRBJ2-3, with TRBD1 as a possible D gene (6 bases). This receptor was identified in a man aged 25-40 years in good health. The CDR3 region has the DNA TGTGCCAGCAGCAATCCGGGACAAACGCAGTATTTT. Residues: CASSNPGQTQYF.